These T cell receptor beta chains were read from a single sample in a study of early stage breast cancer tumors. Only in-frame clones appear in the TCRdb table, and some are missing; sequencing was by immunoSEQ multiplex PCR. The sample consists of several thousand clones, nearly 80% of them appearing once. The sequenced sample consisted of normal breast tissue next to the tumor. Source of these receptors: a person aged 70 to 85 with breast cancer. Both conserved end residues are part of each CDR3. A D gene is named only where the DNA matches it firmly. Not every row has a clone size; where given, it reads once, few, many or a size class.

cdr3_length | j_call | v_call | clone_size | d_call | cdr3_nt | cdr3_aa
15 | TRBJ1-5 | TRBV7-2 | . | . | TGTGCCAGCAGCTTAGACGGGGATCTCAATCAGCCCCAGCATTTT | CASSLDGDLNQPQHF
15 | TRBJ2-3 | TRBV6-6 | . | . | TGTGCCAGCAGTTACTCTCGGGAGAGGGGTGATACGCAGTATTTT | CASSYSRERGDTQYF
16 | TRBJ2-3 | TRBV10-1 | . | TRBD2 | TGCGCCAGCAGTGAGATTGCGGGAGGCATCACAGATACGCAGTATTTT | CASSEIAGGITDTQYF
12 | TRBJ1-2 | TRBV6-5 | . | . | TGTGCCAGCAGCCTGGTCGGGGAAGGCTACACCTTC | CASSLVGEGYTF
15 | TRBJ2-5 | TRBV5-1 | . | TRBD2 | TGCGCCAGCAGCTTGGGACCCCGGGGAGGGGAGACCCAGTACTTC | CASSLGPRGGETQYF
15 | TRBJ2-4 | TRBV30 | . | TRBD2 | TGTGCCTGGAGTCCACGGGGGCGGGAGGTGAACATTCAGTACTTC | CAWSPRGREVNIQYF
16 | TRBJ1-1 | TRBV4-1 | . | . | TGCGCCAGCAGCACTATTGGACAGACCATGAACACTGAAGCTTTCTTT | CASSTIGQTMNTEAFF
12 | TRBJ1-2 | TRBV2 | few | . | TGTGCCAGATTTCAGGGATTCTATGGCTACACCTTC | CARFQGFYGYTF
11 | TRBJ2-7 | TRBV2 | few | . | TGTGCCAGCAGTGAACTCACGCGGCAGTACTTC | CASSELTRQYF
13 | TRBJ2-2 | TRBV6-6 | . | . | TGTGCCGGGGGGTGGGGTCGCACCGGGGAGCTGTTTTTT | CAGGWGRTGELFF
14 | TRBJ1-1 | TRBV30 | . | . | TGTGCCTGGAGTGTAACCCAAACGGACACTGAAGCTTTCTTT | CAWSVTQTDTEAFF
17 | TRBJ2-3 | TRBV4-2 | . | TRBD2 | TGTGCCAGCAGCCAAGGAGGAGCGGGGGGCCGAGGAGATACGCAGTATTTT | CASSQGGAGGRGDTQYF
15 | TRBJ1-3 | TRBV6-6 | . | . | TGTGCCAGCTTATTGCAGGCCACCTCTGGAAACACCATATATTTT | CASLLQATSGNTIYF
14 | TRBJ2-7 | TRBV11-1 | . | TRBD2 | TGTGCCAGCAGCCGCGAGGGCGGGGGCTACGAGCAGTACTTC | CASSREGGGYEQYF
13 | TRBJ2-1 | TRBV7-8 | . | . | TGTGCCAGCAGCACCGTTTCATGGGCACAGCAGTTCTTC | CASSTVSWAQQFF
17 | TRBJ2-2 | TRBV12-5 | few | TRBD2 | TGTGCTAGTGGTTCTACGGGACTAGCGGGGAACACCGGGGAGCTGTTTTTT | CASGSTGLAGNTGELFF
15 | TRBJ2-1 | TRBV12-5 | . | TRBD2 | TGTGCTAGTGCCGGTAGCGGGGGGGCCTTCAATGAGCAGTTCTTC | CASAGSGGAFNEQFF
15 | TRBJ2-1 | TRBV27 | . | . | TGTGCCAGCAGTTTTTCTCCGCCTGCGTACAATGAGCAGTTCTTC | CASSFSPPAYNEQFF
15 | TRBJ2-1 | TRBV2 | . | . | TGTGCCAGCAGTGTGGAGGGAGGCAGCTACAATGAGCAGTTCTTC | CASSVEGGSYNEQFF
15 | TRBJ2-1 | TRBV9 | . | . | TGTGCCAGCAGCGTAACCCAGGGCACCTACAATGAGCAGTTCTTC | CASSVTQGTYNEQFF
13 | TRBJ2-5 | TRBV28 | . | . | TGTGCCAGCAGGATCGGAGGTCAAGAGACCCAGTACTTC | CASRIGGQETQYF
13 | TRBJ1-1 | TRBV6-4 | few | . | TGTGCCAGCAGTGACTGGAGGGGCACTGAAGCTTTCTTT | CASSDWRGTEAFF
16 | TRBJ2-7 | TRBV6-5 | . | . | TGTGCCAGCAGTTACTCTCTGGCGGGGGCGTCGTTGGAGCAGTACTTC | CASSYSLAGASLEQYF
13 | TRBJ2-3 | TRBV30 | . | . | TGTGCCTCCCTGAGGGGGAACACAGATACGCAGTATTTT | CASLRGNTDTQYF
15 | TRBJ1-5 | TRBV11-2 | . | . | TGTGCCAGCAGCTTAGTAGCGGGAGGCAATCAGCCCCAGCATTTT | CASSLVAGGNQPQHF
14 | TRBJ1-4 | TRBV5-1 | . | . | TGCGCCAGCAGCTTGTCAGGGGCGGATGAAAAACTGTTTTTT | CASSLSGADEKLFF
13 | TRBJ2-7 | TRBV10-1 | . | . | TGCGCCAGCAGTGAGTCGGGCAACTACGAGCAGTACTTC | CASSESGNYEQYF
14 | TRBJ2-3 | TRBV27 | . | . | TGTGCCAGCAGGAGCCCGGGGTTGCGGGGTACGCAGTATTTT | CASRSPGLRGTQYF
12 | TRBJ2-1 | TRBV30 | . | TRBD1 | TGTGCCTGGGACAGGGAAGGATCTTCGCAGTTCTTC | CAWDREGSSQFF
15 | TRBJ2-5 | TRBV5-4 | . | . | TGTGCCAGCAGCGGACAGCGGGACTCAAAGAAGACCCAGTACTTC | CASSGQRDSKKTQYF
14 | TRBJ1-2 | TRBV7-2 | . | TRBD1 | TGTGCCAGCAGTGGCAGGGGGATTCGATATGGCTACACCTTC | CASSGRGIRYGYTF
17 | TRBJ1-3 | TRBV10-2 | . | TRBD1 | TGCGCCAGCTGGGGACAGGTCTCACTTTTAGCTGGAAACACCATATATTTT | CASWGQVSLLAGNTIYF
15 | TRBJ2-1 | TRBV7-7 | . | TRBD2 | TGTGCTAGCAGCCGAGGGACTAGCGTCTACAATGAGCAGTTCTTC | CASSRGTSVYNEQFF
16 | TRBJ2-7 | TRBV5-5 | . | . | TGTGCCAGCAGCTTGTATGTTCAGCGCCAAACCTACGAGCAGTACTTC | CASSLYVQRQTYEQYF
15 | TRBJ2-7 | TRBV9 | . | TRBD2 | TGTGCCAGCAGCGAGGGACTAGCGGGCTTCTACGAGCAGTACTTC | CASSEGLAGFYEQYF
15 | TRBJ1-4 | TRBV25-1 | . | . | TGTGCCAGCAGTGGCCTAGGAAAGGTTAATGAAAAACTGTTTTTT | CASSGLGKVNEKLFF
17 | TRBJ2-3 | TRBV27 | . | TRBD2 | TGTGCCAGCAGTTTAAGGTGGACTAGCGTAAACACAGATACGCAGTATTTT | CASSLRWTSVNTDTQYF